This T cell receptor beta chain was sequenced for a study of T cell responses to AZD1222 COVID-19 vaccine. TCRdb's copy holds only in-frame clones and misses some; the assay was immunoSEQ multiplex PCR. The profile covers some 74,000 clones, with 80% appearing a single time and roughly a fifth taken by the ten largest. Overall study results and limits: White British ancestry dominated among donors, who included more females, and clonal diversity was possibly underestimated. Nearly half of spike-specific TCRs reportedly target variant regions that are unmutated in the B.1.351 and B.1.1.7 variants. CD4 TCRs linked to vaccination spanned spike, dominating at 160-218 and 743-854. Increases in Spike-specific TCR breadth and depth were seen after two AZD1222 doses.

V was trimmed by 8 bases and J by 6 bases, leaving 17 bases between them. The germline CDR1 and CDR2 sequences are SEHNR and FQNEAQ (reference sequence). This CDR3 region has 13 residues. A note on this clone: Antigen unknown.

This sample comprised peripheral blood, obtained on day 0 of AZD1222 vaccination. This clonotype was sampled from an adult in good health. The gene calls are TRBV7-9 and TRBJ2-7; perhaps D is TRBD1 or TRBD2 (6 bases each). CDR3 amino acids: CASVRGHLGEQYF. The CDR3 DNA follows: TGTGCCAGCGTCCGGGGGCATCTTGGCGAGCAGTACTTC.